Given below is one T cell receptor (beta chain) in context. Its antigen is unknown. V shed 5 bases, J shed 4 bases, and the junction held 7 bases outside the gene matches. Germline lookup yields CDR1 SEHNR and CDR2 FQNEAQ (reference sequence). The CDR3 loop spans 14 amino acids. Separate from the roughly 610-subject first cohort, the 120-subject validation cohort was the one that the donors belonged to. The source of the sample is a study of cytomegalovirus exposure and HLA in healthy donors. Libraries were prepared by immunoSEQ multiplex PCR; TCRdb keeps only in-frame clonotypes and omits some of them. The repertoire holds about 130,000 clones, with roughly nine tenths as singletons. Points from the study as a whole: Across donors, most TCRs were seen rarely, yet some public ones were widespread. Cytomegalovirus association was assigned to over 150 TCR beta chains.

The sequencing input was PBMCs. V gene TRBV7-9 combines with J gene TRBJ1-1; 7 positions agree with TRBD1. The receptor's source is a woman aged 18 to 35 in good health and CMV-seronegative. In nucleotides, the CDR3 is TGTGCCAGCAGCCCTCTGGACAGGCCCACTGAAGCTTTCTTT. Amino acids: CASSPLDRPTEAFF.